The T cell receptor beta chain under discussion was sequenced for a study of T cell repertoires in cytomegalovirus infection. This clonotype was seen ten or more times. Its antigen is as yet unknown. In TCRdb, the reads were re-called with MiXCR into one record per CDR3 protein. The sample lists hundreds of thousands of distinct CDR3 sequences, approximately 30% occurring once. The clonotype originates from a human donor in good health (CMV status not recorded). Some clones in this sample may be carry-over from other donors' samples. Sample: cultured CD8+ T cells from PBMCs, taken from culture after CMV antigen stimulation.

The CDR3 DNA is TGTGCCAGCAGCTTTAGAAAGGGGCTTAACAATGAGCAGTTCTTC. It is translated as CASSFRKGLNNEQFF. V is TRBV7-2 and J is TRBJ2-1; possible D gene TRBD1, 5 bases. CDR3 size: 15 residues. The germline V and J ends were trimmed by 3 bases and 5 bases, with 14 bases remaining between them. Germline values: CDR1 SGHTA, CDR2 FQGNSA.